One and the same sample provided the 16 T cell receptor beta chains below, sequenced in a study of healthy donors' naive CD4 and CD8 T cells. TCR libraries were built from approximately 520 ng of total RNA by linear amplification. Each CDR3 protein is one row after TCRdb ran MiXCR on the reads. Here the sample spans some 190,000 distinct CDR3 sequences, around 74% being singletons. Sequenced material: naive CD4+ and CD8+ T cells sorted from blood, pooled from several donors. These receptors originate from a pool of human donors in good health; the sample pools cells from several healthy donors.

V gene TRBV29-1 combines with J gene TRBJ1-5, with TRBD1 matching 7 bases. Germline V gene sequence: CDR1 SQVTM, CDR2 ANQGSEA. The ends lost 1 base at V and 4 bases at J; junction bases unmatched: 1. The CDR3 runs 13 residues. CDR3 in amino acids: CSVEGTGNQPQHF. CDR3 bases: TGCAGCGTTGAAGGGACAGGAAATCAGCCCCAGCATTTT.

The chain carries TRBV29-1 and TRBJ1-2, with a possible D match to TRBD1 (6 bases). Germline CDR1 and CDR2: SQVTM and ANQGSEA. Trimming took 7 bases from V and 4 from J, leaving 16 bases between them. The CDR3 extends over 13 amino acids. The DNA for the CDR3 is TGCAGCGCGGCCGGGGACACCTTCTATGGCTACACCTTC. It encodes CSAAGDTFYGYTF.

The gene calls are TRBV10-3 and TRBJ2-7; 9 bases map to TRBD1. Germline assignment: CDR1 ENHRY and CDR2 SYGVKD. This CDR3 has 14 amino acids. Unmatched junction bases numbered 8, after V lost 4 bases and J lost 7 bases. The CDR3 is CAISAPGQGEEQYF. The CDR3 bases are TGTGCCATCAGTGCACCGGGACAGGGTGAGGAGCAGTACTTC.

The chain has TRBV11-2 and TRBJ1-2; D not resolved. CDR1 is SGHAT, CDR2 FQNNGV, per germline. The CDR3 sequence is 14 residues long. V was pared by 1 base and J by 4 bases, with 10 bases between. The CDR3 loop reads CASSLAGTRYGYTF. Here the CDR3 DNA reads TGTGCCAGCAGCTTAGCCGGCACACGCTATGGCTACACCTTC.

The chain has TRBV12-3 or TRBV12-4 and TRBJ1-5; no definite D call. There are 13 residues in the CDR3. Trimming pared 0 bases from V and 7 bases from J, leaving 7 bases between. The CDR3 sequence: CASSLAGLQPQHF. CDR3 DNA: TGTGCCAGCAGTTTAGCTGGGCTCCAGCCCCAGCATTTT.

This chain uses TRBV29-1 with TRBJ2-1; D may be TRBD2 (6 bases). This CDR3 contains 12 residues. The germline V and J ends were trimmed by 7 bases and 3 bases, with 10 bases remaining between them. Germline CDR1 is SQVTM and CDR2 is ANQGSEA. The CDR3 DNA is TGCAGCGCCCTTAGCGGCTACAATGAGCAGTTCTTC. This translates into CSALSGYNEQFF.

The rearrangement links TRBV19 to TRBJ1-3, with 9 nucleotides matching TRBD1. Germline V gene sequence: CDR1 LNHDA, CDR2 SQIVND (reference sequence). V lost 4 bases to trimming and J lost 1 base; unmatched junction nucleotides: 8. The CDR3 has 17 amino acids. CDR3 protein: CASSTTGTGSSGNTIYF. The DNA of the CDR3 is TGTGCCAGTAGTACTACCGGGACAGGGTCGTCTGGAAACACCATATATTTT.

The J gene is TRBJ2-5, the V gene TRBV11-2; 10 nucleotides align to TRBD2. Germline CDR1 and CDR2: SGHAT and FQNNGV. V lost 5 bases and J lost 4; bases outside the gene matches: 22. This CDR3 contains 20 residues. CDR3 amino acids: CASSPSRTSGKEPLGETQYF. CDR3 DNA sequence: TGTGCCAGCAGCCCATCCCGGACTAGCGGAAAAGAACCCTTAGGAGAGACCCAGTACTTC.

The genes are TRBV12-3 or TRBV12-4 and TRBJ2-7; no firm D call. CDR3 length: 12 amino acids. V was trimmed by 4 bases and J by 2 bases, leaving 6 bases between them. The CDR3 region is CASSSSTYEQYF. The CDR3 DNA follows: TGTGCCAGCAGTTCTTCCACCTACGAGCAGTACTTC.

V and J are TRBV18 and TRBJ1-1; D uncertain. Germline CDR1 and CDR2: KGHSH and LQKENI. The V end was cut by 3 bases, the J end by 5 bases, with 16 bases between. The CDR3 is made up of 15 amino acids. Here the CDR3 DNA reads TGTGCCAGCTCACCTGTCCCGACCGAGACGACTGAAGCTTTCTTT. It specifies CASSPVPTETTEAFF.

This chain connects TRBV28 to TRBJ2-7, with 10 bases that match TRBD2. CDR1 is MDHEN and CDR2 is SYDVKM in the germline V gene. The CDR3 runs to 14 residues. Losses at the gene ends were 7 bases for V and 2 bases for J; bases not matched to a gene: 5. The CDR3 sequence: CASTGTSATYEQYF. CDR3 sequence (DNA): TGTGCCAGCACCGGGACTAGCGCGACCTACGAGCAGTACTTC.

This chain connects TRBV29-1 to TRBJ1-1, with D perhaps matching TRBD1 (6 bases). In germline, CDR1 is SQVTM, CDR2 ANQGSEA. V lost 7 bases and J 10 bases, leaving 22 bases between the germline ends. CDR3 length: 13 residues. The CDR3 DNA follows: TGCAGCGGTGGGGACAATAGCCCAGTAGGAGCTTTCTTT. It translates to CSGGDNSPVGAFF.

The chain joins TRBV27 to TRBJ1-5; TRBD1 is a possible D gene (6 bases). The CDR3 spans 16 residues. V was cut by 5 bases and J by 0 bases, with 14 bases left in between. The V gene's germline CDR1 is MNHEY and CDR2 SMNVEV (reference sequence). The chain's CDR3 is CASSHSGADSNQPQHF. In nucleotides, the CDR3 is TGTGCCAGCAGTCACTCGGGGGCCGATAGCAATCAGCCCCAGCATTTT.

This clonotype was detected only a few times. The gene calls are TRBV25-1 and TRBJ2-1; 10 bases match TRBD1. Trimming at V came to 4 bases and at J to 3 bases, leaving 6 bases not matched to a gene. CDR1 is MGHDK and CDR2 is SYGVNS in the germline V gene. The CDR3 spans 16 residues. The CDR3 loop reads CASSVSGTGDYNEQFF. CDR3 bases: TGTGCCAGCAGTGTTTCCGGGACAGGGGACTACAATGAGCAGTTCTTC.

This clonotype is a singleton in its sample. V and J are TRBV4-1 and TRBJ2-1; D gene uncertain. Germline lookup yields CDR1 MGHRA and CDR2 YSYEKL. With 6 bases removed from V and 0 bases from J, the gap between germline ends came to 12 bases. There are 15 residues in the CDR3. The CDR3 sequence is CASSPDISSYNEQFF. For the CDR3, the DNA is TGCGCCAGCAGTCCTGACATTAGCTCCTACAATGAGCAGTTCTTC.

The J gene is TRBJ2-1, the V gene TRBV5-6, with 8 bases identical to TRBD2. The CDR3 runs 16 residues. Germline V lookup: CDR1 SGHDT, CDR2 YYEEEE. With V trimmed by 4 bases and J by 3 bases, 9 bases remained unmatched. The CDR3 region is CASSGDSGTIYNEQFF. CDR3 DNA: TGTGCCAGCAGCGGGGATAGCGGGACGATCTACAATGAGCAGTTCTTC. The full variable domain, in which reference TRBV5-6 and TRBJ2-1 provide the parts outside the CDR3, is DAGVTQSPTHLIKTRGQQVTLRCSPKSGHDTVSWYQQALGQGPQFIFQYYEEEERQRGNFPDRFSGHQFPNYSSELNVNALLLGDSALYLCASSGDSGTIYNEQFFGPGTRLTVL.